This T cell receptor beta chain was documented in a study of Ad26.COV2.S vaccination and SARS-CoV-2 variants. Background on the study: Ad26.COV2.S, an intramuscular injection, was given once or twice 56 days apart.

Whole-study findings and limits: Vaccine recipients and placebo recipients showed similar non-spike TCR breadth.

Method: immunoSEQ multiplex PCR; TCRdb's copy keeps in-frame clones and lacks some. The repertoire holds about 400,000 clones, with approximately 89% as singletons. Treatment described: approximately 18 received Ad26.COV2.S at low or high dose, single or two shots; several received placebo; per-sample allocation not given. All samples were drawn on day 63, counting from the first vaccine or placebo injection. Within Boston, the person who donated was an adult of 18-55 years. As regards this clone: Its antigen remains unknown.

The CDR3 covers 13 residues. Germline V gene data show CDR1 as LNHDA and CDR2 as SQIVND (reference sequence). The germline V and J ends were trimmed by 6 bases and 8 bases, with 16 bases remaining between them. This receptor was obtained from a person aged 18-60 years who received the Ad26.COV2.S COVID-19 vaccine or a placebo. Material: peripheral blood, obtained in a trial of Ad26.COV2.S vaccine versus placebo. The V gene is TRBV19, the J gene TRBJ1-1, with TRBD1 as a possible D gene (6 bases). CDR3 sequence (DNA): TGTGCCAGTAGGCCCACAGGGTTGGTGGAAGCTTTCTTT. This encodes CASRPTGLVEAFF.